This TCR beta chain is from a study of T cell repertoires in cytomegalovirus infection. Across the whole study: Recently described HLA-C-restricted plus well-studied HLA-B-restricted CMV epitopes were used. Findings and caveats of the study: Dominating the ex vivo response were TCR beta clonotypes that were CMV-specific and HLA-C-restricted. The study identified carriers of CMV plus the relevant HLA from cumulative public TCR beta family frequency.

V shed 5 bases and J 6 bases; nucleotides not matched to a gene: 7. The CDR3 contains 14 residues. MiXCR was run by TCRdb on the reads, yielding one entry per CDR3 protein. This sample has 640,000 or so distinct CDR3 sequences; around 31% occur once, and the top ten carry roughly 18%. There are a few counts of this clonotype. Antigen specificity is unknown. The sequences come from cultured PBMCs, collected from culture after CMV antigen stimulation. V usage is TRBV12-3 or TRBV12-4 and J usage is TRBJ1-5; 7 bases map to TRBD1. This sequence was found in a human donor in good health (CMV status not recorded). Some clones in this sample may be carry-over from other donors' samples. DNA for the CDR3: TGTGCCAGCAGTACGACAGGGATGGGTCAGCCCCAGCATTTT. This sequence encodes CASSTTGMGQPQHF.